The sequence of this T cell receptor beta chain was determined in a study of human T cells and chemical hapten exposure. Background on the study: Alopecia areata, totalis and universalis patients, mostly female, were included. Study observations and caveats: PT1 expanded TCR counts correlated positively with patch test score.

V lost 8 bases and J lost 2, with 19 bases in between. Germline CDR1 is DFQATT and CDR2 is SNEGSKA (reference sequence). This CDR3 is 15 amino acids long. Time point reported: patch test 3, about 24 weeks after DPC sensitization. Specified treatment: therapeutic diphenylcyclopropenone sensitization with weekly scalp DPC. Total RNA came from unfractionated whole blood. From the RACE reads, TCRdb called clonotypes with MiXCR, one entry per CDR3 protein. The sample consists of 99,000 or so distinct CDR3 sequences, approximately 36% of them appearing once. This clonotype has more than one count but fewer than ten. Its specificity is not known.

The rearrangement joins TRBV20-1 to TRBJ2-4; tentatively, D is TRBD2 (6 bases). The TCR sequence derives from a man aged 40-55 years with alopecia areata. Some clones in this sample may be carry-over from other donors' samples. Material: whole blood, obtained in connection with sensitization to the hapten diphenylcyclopropenone (DPC). The CDR3 DNA sequence: TGCAGTATAAAACCGGGAGATGTAACCAAAAACATTCAGTACTTC. This translates into CSIKPGDVTKNIQYF.